This T cell receptor beta chain was identified in a study of cytomegalovirus exposure and HLA in healthy donors. General study results and limits: Researchers left out some V segments, among them TRBV6-2 and TRBV6-3, as indistinguishable. Sequencing depth across donors, presence/absence analyses assumed, was roughly uniform. Earlier analysis yielded a pattern in which most TCR beta V segments were productive about 87% or about 30% of the time.

The CDR3 has 14 amino acids. V trimming: 6 bases; J trimming: 7 bases; junction bases outside the gene matches: 9. The germline gives CDR1 MNHEY, CDR2 SMNVEV (reference sequence). In the PCR, 60 Vbeta and 13 Jbeta primers were used. The method was immunoSEQ multiplex PCR; TCRdb's version includes in-frame clones alone and lacks a portion of them. In the table there are about 110,000 clones, over 55% of which are singletons. In regard to this clone: Its antigen remains unidentified.

Sequences were obtained from PBMCs. This TCR derives from a female donor in good health and CMV-seronegative. V and J are TRBV27 and TRBJ1-5; 7 bases are a match to TRBD1. CDR3: CASSDYRGRQPQHF. In nucleotides, the CDR3 is TGTGCCAGCAGCGACTACAGGGGACGGCAGCCCCAGCATTTT.